The source of this TCR beta chain is a study of T cell changes during pregnancy in multiple sclerosis. The CDR3 runs to 18 residues. The V end was cut by 5 bases, the J end by 1 base, with 21 bases between. In germline, CDR1 is LNHNV, CDR2 YYDKDF (reference sequence). Here immunoSEQ multiplex PCR was the method, and the copy in TCRdb shows in-frame clones only, minus some. The data hold about 67,000 clones, with roughly nine tenths observed a single time. The source was peripheral blood, collected in the second trimester of pregnancy. The chain couples TRBV15 to TRBJ1-3; no clear D. The TCR sequence derives from a female donor with multiple sclerosis, enrolled in a pregnancy study. The CDR3 DNA is TGTGCCACCAGCGGACTGGGCGGCGGAACCGCTTCTGGAAACACCATATATTTT. Protein product: CATSGLGGGTASGNTIYF.